The entry below describes one T cell receptor beta chain. Other DNA sequences of this sample code for an identical CDR3. Each subset's genomic DNA was shared equally among a number of immunoSEQ plates. Produced via immunoSEQ multiplex PCR; TCRdb's table is partial and in-frame only. The sample holds about 2.4 million clones; over 85% are singletons and the top ten take over 0.12%. V was pared by 0 bases and J by 5 bases, with 7 bases between. From germline, CDR1 is SGHRS and CDR2 YFSETQ. The CDR3 covers 13 residues. The data are from a study of shared clonotypes between healthy human individuals. On the study more broadly: The composition of the donors was two women and a few men aged 18 to 49.

CD4+ cells were split into CD45RA+ naive and CD45RA-negative memory subsets. The sample taken for sequencing was naive CD4+ T cells sorted from blood. Subset indicated: CD45RA+ positively selected. This sequence was found in a man between 18 and 29 years old in good health. The rearrangement joins TRBV5-1 to TRBJ2-3; D not certain. The CDR3 DNA sequence: TGCGCCAGCAGCTTGGCCGGTGAAGATACGCAGTATTTT. Translated: CASSLAGEDTQYF.